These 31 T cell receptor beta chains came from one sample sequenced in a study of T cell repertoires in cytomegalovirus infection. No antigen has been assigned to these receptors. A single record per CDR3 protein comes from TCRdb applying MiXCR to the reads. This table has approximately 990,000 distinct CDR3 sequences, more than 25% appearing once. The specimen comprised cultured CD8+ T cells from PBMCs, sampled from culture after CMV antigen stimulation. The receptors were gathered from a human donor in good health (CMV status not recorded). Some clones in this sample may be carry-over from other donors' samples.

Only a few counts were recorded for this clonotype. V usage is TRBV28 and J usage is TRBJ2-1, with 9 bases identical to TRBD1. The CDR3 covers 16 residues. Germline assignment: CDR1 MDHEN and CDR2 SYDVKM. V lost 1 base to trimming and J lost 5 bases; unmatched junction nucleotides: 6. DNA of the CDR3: TGTGCCAGCAGTTTATTCGGGACAGGGTTGGACAATGAGCAGTTCTTC. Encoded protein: CASSLFGTGLDNEQFF.

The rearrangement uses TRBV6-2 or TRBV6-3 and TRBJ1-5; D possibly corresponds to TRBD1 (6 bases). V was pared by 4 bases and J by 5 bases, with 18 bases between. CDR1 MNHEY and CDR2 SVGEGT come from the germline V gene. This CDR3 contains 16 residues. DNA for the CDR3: TGTGCCAGCAGTTTCCGACAGGTGTCGGGCCATCAGCCCCAGCATTTT. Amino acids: CASSFRQVSGHQPQHF.

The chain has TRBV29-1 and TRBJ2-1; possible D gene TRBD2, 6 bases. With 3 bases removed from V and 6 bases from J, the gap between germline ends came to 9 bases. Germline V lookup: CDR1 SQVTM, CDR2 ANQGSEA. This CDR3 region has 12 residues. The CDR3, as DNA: TGCAGCGTTGAGGAGGGGATCAATGAGCAGTTCTTC. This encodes CSVEEGINEQFF.

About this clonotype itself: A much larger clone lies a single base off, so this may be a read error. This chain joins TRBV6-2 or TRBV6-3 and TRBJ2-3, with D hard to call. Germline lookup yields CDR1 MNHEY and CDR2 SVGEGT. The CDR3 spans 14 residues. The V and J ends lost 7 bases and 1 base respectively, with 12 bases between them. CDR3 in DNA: TGTGCCAGCACCGCCCTCGATGGCACAGATACGCAGTATTTT. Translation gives CASTALDGTDTQYF.

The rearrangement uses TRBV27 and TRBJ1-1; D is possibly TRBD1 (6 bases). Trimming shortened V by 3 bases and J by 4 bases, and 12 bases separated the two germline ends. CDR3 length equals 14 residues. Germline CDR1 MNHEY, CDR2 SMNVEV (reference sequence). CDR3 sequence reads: CASSFKQGSTEAFF. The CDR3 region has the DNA TGTGCCAGCAGTTTCAAACAGGGCAGCACTGAAGCTTTCTTT.

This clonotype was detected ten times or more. DNA of the CDR3: TGTGCCAGCAGCTTCCCGGACAGCCGCTATGGCTACACCTTC. This encodes CASSFPDSRYGYTF. The rearrangement joins TRBV7-8 to TRBJ1-2, with D possibly TRBD1 on 6 matching bases. Trimming pared 3 bases from V and 4 bases from J, leaving 12 bases between. Germline CDR1 is SGHVS and CDR2 is FQNEAQ. The CDR3 has 14 residues. The entire variable domain, with the rest obtained from reference TRBV7-8 and TRBJ1-2, is as follows: GAGVSQSPRYKVAKRGQDVALRCDPISGHVSLFWYQQALGQGPEFLTYFQNEAQLDKSGLPSDRFFAERPEGSVSTLKIQRTQQEDSAVYLCASSFPDSRYGYTFGSGTRLTVV.

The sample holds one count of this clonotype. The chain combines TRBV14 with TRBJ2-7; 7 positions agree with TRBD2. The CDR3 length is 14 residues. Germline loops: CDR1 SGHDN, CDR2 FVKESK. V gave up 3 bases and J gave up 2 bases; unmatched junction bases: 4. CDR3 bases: TGTGCCAGCAGCCACCGGGACTATCCCTACGAGCAGTACTTC. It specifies CASSHRDYPYEQYF. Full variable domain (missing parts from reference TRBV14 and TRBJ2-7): EAGVTQFPSHSVIEKGQTVTLRCDPISGHDNLYWYRRVMGKEIKFLLHFVKESKQDESGMPNNRFLAERTGGTYSTLKVQPAELEDSGVYFCASSHRDYPYEQYFGPGTRLTVT.

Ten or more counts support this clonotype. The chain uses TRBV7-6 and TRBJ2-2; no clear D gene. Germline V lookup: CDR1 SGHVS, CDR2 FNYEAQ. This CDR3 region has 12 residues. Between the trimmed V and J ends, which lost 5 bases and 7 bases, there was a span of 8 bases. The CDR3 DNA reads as TGTGCCAGCAGCGAAGGGATCGGGGAGCTGTTTTTT. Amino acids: CASSEGIGELFF.

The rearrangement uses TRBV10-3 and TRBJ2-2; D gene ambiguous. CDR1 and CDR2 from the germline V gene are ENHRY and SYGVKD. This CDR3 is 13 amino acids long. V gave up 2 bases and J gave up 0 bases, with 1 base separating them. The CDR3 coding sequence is TGTGCCATCAGTGAGACGAACACCGGGGAGCTGTTTTTT. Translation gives CAISETNTGELFF.

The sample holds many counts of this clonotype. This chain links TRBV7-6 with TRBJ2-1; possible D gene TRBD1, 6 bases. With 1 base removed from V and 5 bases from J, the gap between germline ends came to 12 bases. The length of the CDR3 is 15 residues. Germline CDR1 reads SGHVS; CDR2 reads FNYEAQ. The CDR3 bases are TGTGCCAGCAGCTTAGTGGCAGGGGCAAACAATGAGCAGTTCTTC. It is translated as CASSLVAGANNEQFF.

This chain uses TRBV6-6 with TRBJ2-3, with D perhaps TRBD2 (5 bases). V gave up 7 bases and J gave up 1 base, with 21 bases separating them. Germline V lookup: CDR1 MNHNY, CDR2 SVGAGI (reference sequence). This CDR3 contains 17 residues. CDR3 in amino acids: CASNLFPPAAGTDTQYF. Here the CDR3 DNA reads TGTGCCAGCAACCTCTTTCCTCCAGCGGCGGGCACAGATACGCAGTATTTT.

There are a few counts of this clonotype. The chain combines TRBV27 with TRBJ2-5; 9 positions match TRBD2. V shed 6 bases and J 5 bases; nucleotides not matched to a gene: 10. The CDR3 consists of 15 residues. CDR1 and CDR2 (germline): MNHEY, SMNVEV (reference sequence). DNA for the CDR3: TGTGCCAGCAGAACAATAGCGGGGGCCCCGGAGACCCAGTACTTC. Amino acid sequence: CASRTIAGAPETQYF.

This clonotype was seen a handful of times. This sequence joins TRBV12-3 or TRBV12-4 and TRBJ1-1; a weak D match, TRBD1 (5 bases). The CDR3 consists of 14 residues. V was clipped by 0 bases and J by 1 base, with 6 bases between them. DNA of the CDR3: TGTGCCAGCAGTTTAGCGACAGCGAACACTGAAGCTTTCTTT. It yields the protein CASSLATANTEAFF.

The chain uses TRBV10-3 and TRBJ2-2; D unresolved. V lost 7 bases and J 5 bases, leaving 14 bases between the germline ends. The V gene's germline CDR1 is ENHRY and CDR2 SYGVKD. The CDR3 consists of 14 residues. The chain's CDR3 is CAITAASETGELFF. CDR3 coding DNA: TGTGCCATCACGGCGGCCAGCGAAACCGGGGAGCTGTTTTTT.

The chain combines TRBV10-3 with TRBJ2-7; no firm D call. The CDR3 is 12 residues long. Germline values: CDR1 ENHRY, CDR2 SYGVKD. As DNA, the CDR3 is TGTGTCATCAGTGACGGCTCCTACGAGCAGTACGTC. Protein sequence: CVISDGSYEQYV.

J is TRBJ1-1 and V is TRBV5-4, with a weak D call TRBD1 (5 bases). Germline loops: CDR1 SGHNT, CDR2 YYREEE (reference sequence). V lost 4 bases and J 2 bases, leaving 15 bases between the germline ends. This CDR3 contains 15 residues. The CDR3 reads CASSIGTVTNTEAFF. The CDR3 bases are TGTGCCAGCAGCATTGGGACGGTGACAAACACTGAAGCTTTCTTT.

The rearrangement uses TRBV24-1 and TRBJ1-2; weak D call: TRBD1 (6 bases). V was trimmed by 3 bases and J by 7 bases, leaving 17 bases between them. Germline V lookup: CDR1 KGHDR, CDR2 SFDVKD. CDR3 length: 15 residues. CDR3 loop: CATSDVTGGVSGYTF. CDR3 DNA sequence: TGTGCCACCAGTGATGTGACAGGAGGAGTTTCTGGCTACACCTTC.

The CDR3 here is CASNILGQGWENTEAFF. The CDR3 nucleotides are TGTGCCAGCAATATATTAGGACAGGGATGGGAGAACACTGAAGCTTTCTTT. This rearrangement joins TRBV12-3 or TRBV12-4 to TRBJ1-1, with 8 bases aligning to TRBD1. The CDR3 runs 17 residues. V lost 7 bases, J lost 1 base, and 14 bases stayed unmatched.

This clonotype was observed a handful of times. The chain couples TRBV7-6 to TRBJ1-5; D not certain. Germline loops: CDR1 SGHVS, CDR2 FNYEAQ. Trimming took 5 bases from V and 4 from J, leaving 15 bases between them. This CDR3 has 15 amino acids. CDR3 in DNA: TGTGCCAGCAGCCGCCTGGGGAGACGGAATCAGCCCCAGCATTTT. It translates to CASSRLGRRNQPQHF. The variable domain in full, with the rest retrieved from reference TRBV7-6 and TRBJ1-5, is GAGVSQSPRYKVTKRGQDVALRCDPISGHVSLYWYRQALGQGPEFLTYFNYEAQQDKSGLPNDRFSAERPEGSISTLTIQRTEQRDSAMYRCASSRLGRRNQPQHFGDGTRLSIL.

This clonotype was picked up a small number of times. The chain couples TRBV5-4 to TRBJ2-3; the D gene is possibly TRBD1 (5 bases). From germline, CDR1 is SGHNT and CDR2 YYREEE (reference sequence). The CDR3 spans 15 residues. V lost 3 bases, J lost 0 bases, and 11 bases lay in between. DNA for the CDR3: TGTGCCAGCAGCTCCCGACAGTCTAGCACAGATACGCAGTATTTT. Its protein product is CASSSRQSSTDTQYF. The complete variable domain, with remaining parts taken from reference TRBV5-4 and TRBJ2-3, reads ETGVTQSPTHLIKTRGQQVTLRCSSQSGHNTVSWYQQALGQGPQFIFQYYREEENGRGNFPPRFSGLQFPNYSSELNVNALELDDSALYLCASSSRQSSTDTQYFGPGTRLTVL.

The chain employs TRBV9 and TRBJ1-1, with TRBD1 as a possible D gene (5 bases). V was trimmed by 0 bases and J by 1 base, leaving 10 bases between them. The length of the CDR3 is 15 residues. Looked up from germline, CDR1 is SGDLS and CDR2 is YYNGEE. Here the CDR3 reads CASSVGVGGNTEAFF. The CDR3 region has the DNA TGTGCCAGCAGCGTAGGGGTGGGGGGGAACACTGAAGCTTTCTTT.

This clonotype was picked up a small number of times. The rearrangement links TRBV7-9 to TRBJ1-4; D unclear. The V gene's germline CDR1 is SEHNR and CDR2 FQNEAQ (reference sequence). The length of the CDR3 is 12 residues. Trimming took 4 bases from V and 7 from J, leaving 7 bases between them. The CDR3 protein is CASSSGSEKLFF. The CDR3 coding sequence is TGTGCCAGCAGCTCCGGGAGTGAAAAACTGTTTTTT.

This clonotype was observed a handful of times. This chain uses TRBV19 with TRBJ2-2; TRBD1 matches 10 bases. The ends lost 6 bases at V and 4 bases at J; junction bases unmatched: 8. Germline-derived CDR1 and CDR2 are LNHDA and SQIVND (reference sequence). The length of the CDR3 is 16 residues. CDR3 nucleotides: TGTGCCAGTAGCCCAGACAGGGGGCGCATCACCGGGGAGCTGTTTTTT. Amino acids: CASSPDRGRITGELFF.

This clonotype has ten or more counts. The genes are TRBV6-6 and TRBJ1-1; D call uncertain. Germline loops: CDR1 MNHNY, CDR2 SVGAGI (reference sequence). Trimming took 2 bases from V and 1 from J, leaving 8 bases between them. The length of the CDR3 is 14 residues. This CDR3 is CASSYGNRNTEAFF. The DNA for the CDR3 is TGTGCCAGCAGTTACGGGAACAGGAACACTGAAGCTTTCTTT.

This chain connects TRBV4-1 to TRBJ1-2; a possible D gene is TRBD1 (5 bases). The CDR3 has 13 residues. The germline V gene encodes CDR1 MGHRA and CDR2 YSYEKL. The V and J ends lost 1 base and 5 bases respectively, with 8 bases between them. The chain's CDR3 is CASSQGDVYGYTF. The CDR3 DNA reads TGCGCCAGCAGCCAAGGGGACGTGTATGGCTACACCTTC.

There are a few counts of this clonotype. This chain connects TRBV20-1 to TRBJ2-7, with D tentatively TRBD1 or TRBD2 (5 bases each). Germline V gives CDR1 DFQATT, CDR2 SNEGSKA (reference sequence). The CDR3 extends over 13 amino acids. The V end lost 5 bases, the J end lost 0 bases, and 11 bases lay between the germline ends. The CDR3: CSARGFSSYEQYF. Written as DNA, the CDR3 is TGCAGTGCTCGGGGCTTTAGCTCCTACGAGCAGTACTTC.

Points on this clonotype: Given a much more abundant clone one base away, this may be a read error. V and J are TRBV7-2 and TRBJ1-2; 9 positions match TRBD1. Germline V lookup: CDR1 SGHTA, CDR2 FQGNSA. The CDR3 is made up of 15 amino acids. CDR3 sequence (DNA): TGTGCCAACAGCGCACCCGGGACAGGGAACTATGGCTACACCTTC. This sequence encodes CANSAPGTGNYGYTF. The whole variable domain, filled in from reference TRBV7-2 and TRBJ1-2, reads GAGVSQSPSNKVTEKGKDVELRCDPISGHTALYWYRQSLGQGLEFLIYFQGNSAPDKSGLPSDRFSAERTGGSVSTLTIQRTQQEDSAVYLCANSAPGTGNYGYTFGSGTRLTVV.

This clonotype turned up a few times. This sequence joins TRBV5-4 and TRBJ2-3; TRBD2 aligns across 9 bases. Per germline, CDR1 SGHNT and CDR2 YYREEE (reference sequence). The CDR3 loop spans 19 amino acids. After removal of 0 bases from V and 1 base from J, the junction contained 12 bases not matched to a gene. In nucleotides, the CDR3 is TGTGCCAGCAGCTTGGCCTGGGCTAGCGGGGTACGGGGCACAGATACGCAGTATTTT. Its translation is CASSLAWASGVRGTDTQYF.

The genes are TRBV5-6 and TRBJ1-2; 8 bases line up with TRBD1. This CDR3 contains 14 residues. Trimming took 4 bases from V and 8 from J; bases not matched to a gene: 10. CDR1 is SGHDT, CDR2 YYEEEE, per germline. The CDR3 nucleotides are TGTGCCAGCAGCCCGACAGGGGTTGTGTCGGGCTACACCTTC. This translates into CASSPTGVVSGYTF.

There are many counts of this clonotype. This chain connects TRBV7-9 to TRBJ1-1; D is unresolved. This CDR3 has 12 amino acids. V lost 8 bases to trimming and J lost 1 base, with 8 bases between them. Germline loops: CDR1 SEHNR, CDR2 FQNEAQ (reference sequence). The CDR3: CASVRENTEAFF. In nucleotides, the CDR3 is TGTGCCAGCGTACGGGAGAACACTGAAGCTTTCTTT.

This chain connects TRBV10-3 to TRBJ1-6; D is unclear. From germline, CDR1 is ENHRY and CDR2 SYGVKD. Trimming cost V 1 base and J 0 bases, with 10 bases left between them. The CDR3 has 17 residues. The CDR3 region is CAISEFEVSSYNSPLHF. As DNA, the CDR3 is TGTGCCATCAGTGAGTTCGAGGTCTCCTCCTATAATTCACCCCTCCACTTT.